This entry lists 29 T cell receptor beta chains sequenced from one sample in a study of blood T cell repertoires in COVID-19. Generated by immunoSEQ multiplex PCR, the TCRdb table keeps only in-frame clones and is missing some. Of roughly 54,000 clones listed, 65% to 90% are singletons. Sequencing was performed on peripheral blood. The receptors stem from a human donor in a cohort sampled during active COVID-19.

The gene calls are TRBV7-7 and TRBJ2-2; 9 bases are a match to TRBD1. V was pared by 4 bases and J by 6 bases, with 12 bases of the junction left unmatched. The germline CDR1 and CDR2 sequences are SSHAT and FNYEAQ (reference sequence). This CDR3 is 17 amino acids long. The CDR3 is CASSSRAGTGIAGELFF. Written as DNA, the CDR3 is TGTGCCAGCAGCTCTCGAGCCGGGACAGGGATTGCCGGGGAGCTGTTTTTT.

The count of this clone is one. The chain employs TRBV7-9 and TRBJ2-3; maybe TRBD1 (6 bases). CDR1 and CDR2 (germline): SEHNR, FQNEAQ (reference sequence). The CDR3 covers 15 residues. V was pared by 2 bases and J by 0 bases, with 9 bases between. The CDR3 sequence is CASSLLGQSTDTQYF. The CDR3 nucleotides read TGTGCCAGCAGCTTACTAGGACAGAGCACAGATACGCAGTATTTT.

This rearrangement joins TRBV11-3 to TRBJ2-1; 13 nucleotides line up with TRBD2. The CDR3 runs to 17 residues. Germline lookup yields CDR1 SGHNT and CDR2 YENEEA. The V gene end was trimmed by 4 bases and the J gene end by 9 bases; junction bases not matched to a gene: 12. The CDR3 loop reads CASSSRPGLAGWGEQFF. The DNA for the CDR3 is TGTGCCAGCAGCTCGCGACCGGGACTAGCGGGGTGGGGTGAGCAGTTCTTC.

As to this clone: Its ends do not fully match the called genes, so a read error is possible. The CDR3 reads CASSGGQGSISYF. The CDR3 DNA follows: TGTGCCAGCAGTGGGGGACAGGGATCTATCTCCTACTTC. This rearrangement joins TRBV2 to TRBJ1-2; TRBD1 matches 9 bases. The CDR3 has 13 residues. Germline V CDR1 and CDR2: SNHLY, FYNNEI.

The V and J genes are TRBV5-1 and TRBJ1-5; D is ambiguous. Germline loops: CDR1 SGHRS, CDR2 YFSETQ. V lost 4 bases and J lost 1, with 12 bases in between. This CDR3 spans 15 amino acids. The CDR3 region has the DNA TGCGCCAGCAGCATCCGTCCCGGGAGCAATCAGCCCCAGCATTTT. Amino acids: CASSIRPGSNQPQHF. Variable domain in full (rest from reference TRBV5-1 and TRBJ1-5): KAGVTQTPRYLIKTRGQQVTLSCSPISGHRSVSWYQQTPGQGLQFLFEYFSETQRNKGNFPGRFSGRQFSNSRSEMNVSTLELGDSALYLCASSIRPGSNQPQHFGDGTRLSIL.

V usage is TRBV5-1 and J usage is TRBJ1-5; 8 bases map to TRBD1. The CDR3 totals 14 residues. Germline V gene lookup returns CDR1 SGHRS and CDR2 YFSETQ. Germline trimming cut 4 bases from V and 6 bases from J; bases unmatched to any gene: 6. This CDR3 is CASSETGEGQPQHF. CDR3 bases: TGCGCCAGCAGCGAGACAGGGGAAGGTCAGCCCCAGCATTTT. Looking up the rest from reference TRBV5-1 and TRBJ1-5 gives the full variable domain: KAGVTQTPRYLIKTRGQQVTLSCSPISGHRSVSWYQQTPGQGLQFLFEYFSETQRNKGNFPGRFSGRQFSNSRSEMNVSTLELGDSALYLCASSETGEGQPQHFGDGTRLSIL.

The V call is TRBV7-9, the J call TRBJ2-1; 8 bases are shared with TRBD2. CDR3 length equals 14 residues. The germline V gene has CDR1 SEHNR and CDR2 FQNEAQ (reference sequence). Germline trimming cut 4 bases from V and 7 bases from J; bases unmatched to any gene: 6. The CDR3: CASSYTSGINEQFF. CDR3 coding DNA: TGTGCCAGCAGCTATACTAGCGGTATTAATGAGCAGTTCTTC.

The J gene is TRBJ2-7, the V gene TRBV4-1; perhaps TRBD2 as D (5 bases). Germline CDR1 MGHRA, CDR2 YSYEKL. The CDR3 runs to 16 residues. With 1 base removed from V and 7 bases from J, the gap between germline ends came to 20 bases. In DNA form, the CDR3 reads TGCGCCAGCAGCCAAGCCGGGGAAGGACTTCTACGAGAGCAGTACTTC. It translates to CASSQAGEGLLREQYF.

V gene TRBV6-5 combines with J gene TRBJ2-7, with a possible D match to TRBD1 (6 bases). This CDR3 is 16 amino acids long. Germline V gives CDR1 MNHEY, CDR2 SVGAGI. V lost 0 bases and J lost 3, with 15 bases in between. The CDR3 here is CASSYSTGTSFYEQYF. The CDR3 DNA reads TGTGCCAGCAGTTACTCTACCGGGACAAGCTTCTACGAGCAGTACTTC.

The J gene is TRBJ2-7, the V gene TRBV5-6; possible D gene TRBD2, 6 bases. The germline gives CDR1 SGHDT, CDR2 YYEEEE. This CDR3 contains 14 residues. Trimming pared 6 bases from V and 3 bases from J, leaving 16 bases between. CDR3 in DNA: TGTGCCAGCAAGGAGGGACTGGGTTACTACGAGCAGTACTTC. It translates to CASKEGLGYYEQYF.

The J gene is TRBJ2-3, the V gene TRBV10-3; TRBD2 agrees at 11 bases. The ends lost 3 bases at V and 11 bases at J; junction bases unmatched: 13. CDR1 is ENHRY and CDR2 is SYGVKD in the germline V gene. The CDR3 runs 16 residues. In DNA, the CDR3 is TGTGCCATCAGTGAATGGATAGCGGGAGGGCAAAGCATGCAGTATTTT. Amino acids: CAISEWIAGGQSMQYF.

The chain recombines TRBV28 with TRBJ2-1; 7 bases are a match to TRBD2. V shed 3 bases and J 5 bases; nucleotides not matched to a gene: 10. Germline CDR1 and CDR2: MDHEN and SYDVKM. The CDR3 covers 16 residues. The DNA of the CDR3 is TGTGCCAGCAGTTTCCATGGGGAGGGAACCGACAATGAGCAGTTCTTC. Encoded protein: CASSFHGEGTDNEQFF.

The chain recombines TRBV29-1 with TRBJ2-7; 8 positions match TRBD1. Trimming took 7 bases from V and 3 from J; bases not matched to a gene: 8. The CDR3 covers 13 residues. The V gene's germline CDR1 is SQVTM and CDR2 ANQGSEA. Here the CDR3 reads CSGVRGQGYEQYF. CDR3 DNA: TGCAGCGGGGTCAGGGGGCAAGGCTACGAGCAGTACTTC.

The chain combines TRBV27 with TRBJ2-3; 10 bases match TRBD1. With V trimmed by 6 bases and J by 5 bases, 8 bases remained unmatched. This CDR3 is 15 amino acids long. Germline V CDR1 and CDR2: MNHEY, SMNVEV (reference sequence). The CDR3 loop reads CASSPGTGAGDTQYF. CDR3 in DNA: TGTGCCAGCAGCCCGGGGACAGGGGCTGGAGATACGCAGTATTTT.

The chain uses TRBV19 and TRBJ1-5; no firm D call. CDR1 is LNHDA and CDR2 is SQIVND in the germline V gene (reference sequence). The length of the CDR3 is 14 residues. Trimming pared 5 bases from V and 5 bases from J, leaving 13 bases between. The CDR3 region is CASSSQVLHQPQHF. The DNA of the CDR3 is TGTGCCAGTAGTTCCCAGGTGCTTCATCAGCCCCAGCATTTT.

To note about this clone: Additional DNA sequences in this sample encode the identical CDR3. J is TRBJ1-5 and V is TRBV28; the match to TRBD1 covers 7 bases. Germline V gene lookup returns CDR1 MDHEN and CDR2 SYDVKM. The CDR3 spans 15 residues. The J segment lost 3 bases and the V segment lost 6 bases, leaving 8 bases of the junction unmatched. The CDR3 bases are TGTGCCAGCAGCTCCCCGACAGGGATCAATCAGCCCCAGCATTTT. Translated: CASSSPTGINQPQHF.

The V call is TRBV4-1, the J call TRBJ2-5; TRBD1 matches 7 bases. The CDR3 totals 16 residues. V gave up 1 base and J gave up 5 bases; unmatched junction bases: 10. The V gene's germline CDR1 is MGHRA and CDR2 YSYEKL. As DNA, the CDR3 is TGCGCCAGCAGCCAAGGTTCTTACAGGGGTGGGGAGACCCAGTACTTC. The encoded protein is CASSQGSYRGGETQYF.

The DNA of the CDR3 is TGTGCCAGCTCGGGGGGGGGTGGAACAGATACGCAGTATTTT. This gives the protein CASSGGGGTDTQYF. This sequence joins TRBV6-5 and TRBJ2-3, with 8 bases that match TRBD2. This CDR3 region has 14 residues. The J segment lost 3 bases and the V segment lost 8 bases, leaving 7 bases of the junction unmatched. Germline V lookup: CDR1 MNHEY, CDR2 SVGAGI.

The J gene is TRBJ2-7, the V gene TRBV11-2, with D possibly being TRBD1 (6 bases). V gave up 11 bases and J gave up 2 bases, with 13 bases separating them. This CDR3 has 12 residues. The V gene's germline CDR1 is SGHAT and CDR2 FQNNGV. The CDR3 nucleotides are TGTGCCTCTTCCAGGGGCGCCTACGAGCAGTACTTC. It encodes CASSRGAYEQYF.

This chain connects TRBV9 to TRBJ2-5; TRBD2 matches at 14 bases. This CDR3 has 19 residues. Germline assignment: CDR1 SGDLS and CDR2 YYNGEE. V lost 4 bases, J lost 0 bases, and 11 bases stayed unmatched. CDR3: CASSPDGRLAGGHQETQYF. CDR3 coding DNA: TGTGCCAGCAGCCCCGATGGCCGACTAGCGGGGGGGCACCAAGAGACCCAGTACTTC.

V is TRBV7-9 and J is TRBJ2-2; D call uncertain. This CDR3 is built from 16 residues. CDR1 SEHNR and CDR2 FQNEAQ come from the germline V gene (reference sequence). Trimming left V 0 bases short and J 6 bases short, with 14 bases between. The CDR3 region is CASSLARSATAGELFF. In DNA form, the CDR3 reads TGTGCCAGCAGCTTAGCGCGGTCAGCAACTGCCGGGGAGCTGTTTTTT.

The chain carries TRBV6-5 and TRBJ1-5; no clear D gene. The CDR3 has 15 amino acids. CDR1 is MNHEY and CDR2 is SVGAGI in the germline V gene. Trimming took off 1 base at V and 3 bases at J, with 10 bases between the two ends. CDR3 in DNA: TGTGCCAGCAGTTACTTTGCCGGGTCCAATCAGCCCCAGCATTTT. Its protein is CASSYFAGSNQPQHF.

The chain carries TRBV7-3 and TRBJ1-2; D gene ambiguous. Trimming shortened V by 4 bases and J by 6 bases, and 12 bases separated the two germline ends. Germline lookup yields CDR1 SGHTA and CDR2 FQGTGA. The length of the CDR3 is 13 residues. Here the CDR3 reads CASSSLRGDGYTF. In nucleotides, the CDR3 is TGTGCCAGCAGCTCCCTGCGGGGAGATGGCTACACCTTC.

The rearrangement links TRBV28 to TRBJ2-3; D might be TRBD2 (6 bases). CDR1 is MDHEN and CDR2 is SYDVKM in the germline V gene. This CDR3 is 14 amino acids long. The V end was cut by 7 bases, the J end by 3 bases, with 14 bases between. The CDR3 spells CASNGRYTTDTQYF. The CDR3 DNA reads as TGTGCCAGCAATGGGAGGTATACGACAGATACGCAGTATTTT.

V gene TRBV4-1 combines with J gene TRBJ2-7; D is undetermined. CDR3 size: 15 residues. Looked up from germline, CDR1 is MGHRA and CDR2 is YSYEKL. Trimming removed 0 bases from V and 3 bases from J, with 12 bases in between. The CDR3 bases are TGCGCCAGCAGCCAAGATTCTAGGCCCATCTACGAGCAGTACTTC. It translates to CASSQDSRPIYEQYF.

V and J are TRBV3-1 (or the pseudogene TRBV3-2) and TRBJ1-4; D ambiguous. This CDR3 contains 14 residues. Germline CDR1 and CDR2: LGHDT and YNNKEL (reference sequence). V gave up 0 bases and J gave up 11 bases, with 13 bases separating them. The CDR3 protein is CASSQEGTRRKLFF. DNA for the CDR3: TGTGCCAGCAGCCAAGAGGGCACGCGAAGGAAACTGTTTTTT.

V and J are TRBV5-6 and TRBJ1-5; D is possibly TRBD1 (6 bases). V was pared by 4 bases and J by 2 bases, with 22 bases between. The CDR3 extends over 18 amino acids. Germline V lookup: CDR1 SGHDT, CDR2 YYEEEE. This chain's CDR3 is CASSITRDTVYGNQPQHF. The CDR3 nucleotides are TGTGCCAGCAGCATTACCCGGGACACAGTGTATGGCAATCAGCCCCAGCATTTT.

The chain joins TRBV10-3 to TRBJ1-2; a possible D gene is TRBD1 (5 bases). CDR1 is ENHRY, CDR2 SYGVKD, per germline. The CDR3 has 12 residues. V was trimmed by 4 bases and J by 5 bases, leaving 8 bases between them. CDR3 DNA sequence: TGTGCCATCAGTGTAGGGGATTATGGCTACACCTTC. This codes for CAISVGDYGYTF.

The genes are TRBV7-3 and TRBJ2-6; D possibly corresponds to TRBD1 (6 bases). This CDR3 contains 16 residues. Deletions cut 3 bases from V and 4 bases from J, with 13 bases between. Germline loops: CDR1 SGHTA, CDR2 FQGTGA. CDR3 DNA sequence: TGTGCCAGCAGCTTTTCTCCAGGGGTAGGGGCCAACGTCCTGACTTTC. Its translation is CASSFSPGVGANVLTF. The full variable domain, rest sourced from reference TRBV7-3 and TRBJ2-6, is GAGVSQTPSNKVTEKGKYVELRCDPISGHTALYWYRQSLGQGPEFLIYFQGTGAADDSGLPNDRFFAVRPEGSVSTLKIQRTERGDSAVYLCASSFSPGVGANVLTFGAGSRLTVL.